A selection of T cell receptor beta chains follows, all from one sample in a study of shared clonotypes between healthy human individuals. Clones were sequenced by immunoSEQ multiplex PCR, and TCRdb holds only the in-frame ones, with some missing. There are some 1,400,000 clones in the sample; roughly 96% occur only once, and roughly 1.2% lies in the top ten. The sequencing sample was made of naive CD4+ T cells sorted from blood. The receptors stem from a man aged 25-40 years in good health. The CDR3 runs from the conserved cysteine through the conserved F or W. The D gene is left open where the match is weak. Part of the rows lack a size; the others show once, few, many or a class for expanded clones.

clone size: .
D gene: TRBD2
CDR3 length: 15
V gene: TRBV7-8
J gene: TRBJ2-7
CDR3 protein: CASSSTSGVQGEQYF
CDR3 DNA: TGTGCCAGCAGCTCAACTAGCGGGGTCCAAGGAGAGCAGTACTTC

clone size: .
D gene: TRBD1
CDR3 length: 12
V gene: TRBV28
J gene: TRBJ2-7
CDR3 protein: CGTRTGVYEQYF
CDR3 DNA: TGTGGAACGCGGACAGGGGTTTACGAGCAGTACTTC

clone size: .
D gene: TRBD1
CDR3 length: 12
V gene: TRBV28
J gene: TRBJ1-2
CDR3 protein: CATRTGLIGYTF
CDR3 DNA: TGTGCCACCAGGACAGGGCTTATAGGCTACACCTTC

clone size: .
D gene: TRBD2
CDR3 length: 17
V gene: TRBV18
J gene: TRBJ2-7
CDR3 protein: CASSPRTSGITSYEQYF
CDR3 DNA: TGTGCCAGCTCACCGCGGACTAGCGGGATTACCTCCTACGAGCAGTACTTC

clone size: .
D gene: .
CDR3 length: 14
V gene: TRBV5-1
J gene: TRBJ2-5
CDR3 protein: CASSLDVSPETQYF
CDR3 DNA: TGCGCCAGCAGCTTGGATGTCAGCCCAGAGACCCAGTACTTC

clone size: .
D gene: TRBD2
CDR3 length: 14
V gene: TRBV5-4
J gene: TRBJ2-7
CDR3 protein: CASSRAGPSYEQYF
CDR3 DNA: TGTGCCAGCAGCCGAGCGGGACCCTCCTACGAGCAGTACTTC

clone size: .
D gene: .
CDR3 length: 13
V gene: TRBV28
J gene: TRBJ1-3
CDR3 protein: CASSLWNGNTIYF
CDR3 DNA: TGTGCCAGCAGTTTATGGAATGGAAACACCATATATTTT

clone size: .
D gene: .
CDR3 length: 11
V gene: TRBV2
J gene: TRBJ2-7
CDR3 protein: CASRDTYEQYF
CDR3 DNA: TGTGCCAGCCGGGACACCTACGAGCAGTACTTC

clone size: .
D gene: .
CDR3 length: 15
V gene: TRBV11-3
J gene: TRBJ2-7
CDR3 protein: CASSLAGVSDYEQYF
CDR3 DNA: TGTGCCAGCAGCTTGGCCGGGGTTTCAGACTACGAGCAGTACTTC

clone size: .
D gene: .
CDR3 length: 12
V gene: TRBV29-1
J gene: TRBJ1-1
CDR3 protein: CSAKGGWTEAFF
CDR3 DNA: TGCAGCGCTAAAGGGGGTTGGACTGAAGCTTTCTTT

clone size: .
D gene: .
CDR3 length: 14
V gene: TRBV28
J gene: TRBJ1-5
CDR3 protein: CASRRDNFNQPQHF
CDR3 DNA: TGTGCCAGCAGACGGGACAATTTTAATCAGCCCCAGCATTTT

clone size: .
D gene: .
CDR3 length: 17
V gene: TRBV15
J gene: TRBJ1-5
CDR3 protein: CATSRDRTAPSNQPQHF
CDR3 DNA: TGTGCCACCAGCAGAGATCGGACAGCCCCTAGCAATCAGCCCCAGCATTTT

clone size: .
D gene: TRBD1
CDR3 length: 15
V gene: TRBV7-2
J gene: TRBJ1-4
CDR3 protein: CASSPWGQVGEKLFF
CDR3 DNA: TGTGCCAGCAGCCCTTGGGGACAGGTCGGAGAAAAACTGTTTTTT

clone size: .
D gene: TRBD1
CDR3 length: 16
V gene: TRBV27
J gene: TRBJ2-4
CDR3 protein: CASSFQGVGAKNIQYF
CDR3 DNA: TGTGCCAGCAGTTTTCAGGGGGTCGGCGCCAAAAACATTCAGTACTTC

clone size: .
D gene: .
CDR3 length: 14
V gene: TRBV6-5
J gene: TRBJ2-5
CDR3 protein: CASKSLIGKETQYF
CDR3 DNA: TGTGCCAGCAAAAGCTTGATCGGGAAAGAGACCCAGTACTTC

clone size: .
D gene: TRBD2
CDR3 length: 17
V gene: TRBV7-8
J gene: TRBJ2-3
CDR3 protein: CASSLVSSGISTDTQYF
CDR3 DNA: TGTGCCAGCAGCTTAGTATCTAGCGGGATTAGCACAGATACGCAGTATTTT

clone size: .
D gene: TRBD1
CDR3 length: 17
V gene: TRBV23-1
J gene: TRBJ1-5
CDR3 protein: CASSPGDSLAGNQPQHF
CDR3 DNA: TGCGCCAGCAGTCCCGGGGACAGCCTGGCGGGCAATCAGCCCCAGCATTTT

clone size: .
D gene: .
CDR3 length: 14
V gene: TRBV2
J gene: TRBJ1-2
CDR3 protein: CASTTDGVAYGYTF
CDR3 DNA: TGTGCCAGCACTACCGACGGAGTTGCCTATGGCTACACCTTC

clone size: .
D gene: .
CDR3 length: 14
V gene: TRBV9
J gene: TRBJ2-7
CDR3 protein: CASSVLPGTYEQYF
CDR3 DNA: TGTGCCAGCAGCGTACTCCCCGGGACCTACGAGCAGTACTTC

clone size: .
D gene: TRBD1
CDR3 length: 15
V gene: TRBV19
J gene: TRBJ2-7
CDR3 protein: CASSFQGARFHEQYF
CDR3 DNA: TGTGCCAGTAGTTTCCAGGGGGCGCGATTCCACGAGCAGTACTTC

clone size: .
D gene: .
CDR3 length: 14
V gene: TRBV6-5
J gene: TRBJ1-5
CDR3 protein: CASSIRWGDQPQHF
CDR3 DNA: TGTGCCAGCAGCATCCGGTGGGGGGATCAGCCCCAGCATTTT

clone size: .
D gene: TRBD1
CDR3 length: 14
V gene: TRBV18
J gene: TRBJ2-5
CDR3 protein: CASSPRDRGETQYF
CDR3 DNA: TGTGCCAGCTCACCGCGGGACAGGGGAGAGACCCAGTACTTC

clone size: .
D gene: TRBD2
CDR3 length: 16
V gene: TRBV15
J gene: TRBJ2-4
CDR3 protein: CATSRERETAKNIQYF
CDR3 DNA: TGTGCCACCAGCAGAGAGCGGGAGACAGCCAAAAACATTCAGTACTTC

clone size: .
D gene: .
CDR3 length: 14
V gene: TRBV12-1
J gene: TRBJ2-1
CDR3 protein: CASSALQPGNEQFF
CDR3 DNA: TGTGCCAGCAGCGCGCTCCAACCGGGCAATGAGCAGTTCTTC

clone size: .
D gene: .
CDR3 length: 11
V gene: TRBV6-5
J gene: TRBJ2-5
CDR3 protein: CASRRGETQYF
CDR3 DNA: TGTGCCAGCCGAAGGGGGGAGACCCAGTACTTC

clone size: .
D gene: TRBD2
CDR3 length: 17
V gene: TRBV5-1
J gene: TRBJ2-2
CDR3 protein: CASSYPTSGIYTGELFF
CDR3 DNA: TGCGCCAGCAGCTATCCGACTAGCGGGATCTACACCGGGGAGCTGTTTTTT

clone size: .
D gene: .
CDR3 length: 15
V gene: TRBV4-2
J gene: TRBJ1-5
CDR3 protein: CASSQEGYSNQPQHF
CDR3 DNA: TGTGCCAGCAGCCAAGAAGGGTATAGCAATCAGCCCCAGCATTTT

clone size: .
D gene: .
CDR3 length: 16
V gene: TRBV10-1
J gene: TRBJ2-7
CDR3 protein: CASSEGLGGVQYEQYF
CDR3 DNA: TGCGCCAGCAGTGAAGGTTTGGGGGGCGTCCAGTACGAGCAGTACTTC

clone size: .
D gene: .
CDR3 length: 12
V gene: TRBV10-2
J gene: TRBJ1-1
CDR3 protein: CASSLQGDEAFF
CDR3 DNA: TGCGCCAGCAGCTTACAGGGAGATGAAGCTTTCTTT

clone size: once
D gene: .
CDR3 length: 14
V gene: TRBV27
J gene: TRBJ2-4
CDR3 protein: CASSPTLPIDIQYF
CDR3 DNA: TGTGCCAGCAGTCCCACCCTACCTATTGACATTCAGTACTTC

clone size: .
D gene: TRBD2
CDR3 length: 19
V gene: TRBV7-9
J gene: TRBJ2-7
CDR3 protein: CASSLLRLAGPDVSYEQYF
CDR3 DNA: TGTGCCAGCAGCTTATTAAGACTAGCGGGACCGGACGTCAGCTACGAGCAGTACTTC

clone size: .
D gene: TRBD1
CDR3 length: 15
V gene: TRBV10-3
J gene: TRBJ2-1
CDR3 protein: CAISGPGTGRNEQFF
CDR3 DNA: TGTGCCATCAGTGGCCCGGGGACAGGGAGGAATGAGCAGTTCTTC

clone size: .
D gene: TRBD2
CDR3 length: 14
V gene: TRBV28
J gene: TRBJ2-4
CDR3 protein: CASSLLAGGNIQYF
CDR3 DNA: TGTGCCAGCAGTTTACTAGCGGGAGGGAACATTCAGTACTTC

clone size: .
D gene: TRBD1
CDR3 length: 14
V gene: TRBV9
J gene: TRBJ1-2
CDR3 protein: CASSVTGANYGYTF
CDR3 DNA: TGTGCCAGCAGCGTGACAGGGGCGAACTATGGCTACACCTTC

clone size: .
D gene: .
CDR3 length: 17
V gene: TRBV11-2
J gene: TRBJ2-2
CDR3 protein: CASSLARTLWGTGELFF
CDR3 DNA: TGTGCCAGCAGCTTAGCGAGGACATTGTGGGGAACCGGGGAGCTGTTTTTT

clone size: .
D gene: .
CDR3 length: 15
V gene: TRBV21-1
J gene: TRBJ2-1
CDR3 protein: CASSKRLAGRDEQFF
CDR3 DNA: TGTGCCAGCAGCAAGCGTCTAGCGGGACGAGATGAGCAGTTCTTC

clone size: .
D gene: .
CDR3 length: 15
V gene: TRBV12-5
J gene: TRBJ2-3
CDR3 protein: CASGLFHSSTDTQYF
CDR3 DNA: TGTGCTAGTGGTTTGTTCCATTCTAGCACAGATACGCAGTATTTT

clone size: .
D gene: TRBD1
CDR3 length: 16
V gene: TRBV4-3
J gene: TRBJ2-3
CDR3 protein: CASSQEGTGDTDTQYF
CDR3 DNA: TGCGCCAGCAGCCAAGAAGGGACAGGGGACACAGATACGCAGTATTTT

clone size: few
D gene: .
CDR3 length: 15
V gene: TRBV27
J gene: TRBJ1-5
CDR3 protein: CASSPWKGGHQPQHF
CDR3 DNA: TGTGCCAGCAGTCCTTGGAAGGGGGGCCATCAGCCCCAGCATTTT

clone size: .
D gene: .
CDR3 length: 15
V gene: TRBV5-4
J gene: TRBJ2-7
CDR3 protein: CASSLEGVRGYEQYF
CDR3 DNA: TGTGCCAGCAGCTTGGAGGGGGTTCGGGGCTACGAGCAGTACTTC

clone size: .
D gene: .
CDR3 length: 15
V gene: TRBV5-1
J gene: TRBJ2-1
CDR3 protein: CASSLDTPKGDEQFF
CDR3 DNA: TGCGCCAGCAGCTTGGATACCCCGAAGGGGGATGAGCAGTTCTTC

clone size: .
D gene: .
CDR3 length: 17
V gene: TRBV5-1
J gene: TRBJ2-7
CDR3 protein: CASSLGTARPNPYEQYF
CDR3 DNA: TGCGCCAGCAGCTTGGGCACGGCAAGACCGAACCCCTACGAGCAGTACTTC

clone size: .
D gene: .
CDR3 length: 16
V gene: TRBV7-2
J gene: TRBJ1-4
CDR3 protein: CASSLVVGTTNEKLFF
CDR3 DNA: TGTGCCAGCAGCTTAGTTGTCGGCACAACTAATGAAAAACTGTTTTTT

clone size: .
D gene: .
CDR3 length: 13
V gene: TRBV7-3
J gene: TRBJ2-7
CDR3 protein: CASSLGGTYEQYF
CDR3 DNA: TGTGCCAGCAGCTTAGGAGGGACCTACGAGCAGTACTTC

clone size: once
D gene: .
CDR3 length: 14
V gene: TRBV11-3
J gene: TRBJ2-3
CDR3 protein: CASSFLGTTDTQYF
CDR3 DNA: TGTGCCAGCAGCTTCCTCGGGACCACAGATACGCAGTATTTT

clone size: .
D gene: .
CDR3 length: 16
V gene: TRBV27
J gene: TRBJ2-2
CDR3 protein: CASSAVGTGSTGELFF
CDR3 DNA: TGTGCCAGCAGTGCGGTGGGTACAGGGTCCACCGGGGAGCTGTTTTTT

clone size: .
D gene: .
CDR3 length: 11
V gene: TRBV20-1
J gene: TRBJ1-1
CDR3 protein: CSAYGLTEAFF
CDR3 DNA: TGCAGTGCTTACGGGCTCACTGAAGCTTTCTTT

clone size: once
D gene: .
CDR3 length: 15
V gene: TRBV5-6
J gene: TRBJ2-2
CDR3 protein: CASSLPLVKSGELFF
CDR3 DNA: TGTGCCAGCAGCTTGCCACTAGTTAAGAGCGGGGAGCTGTTTTTT

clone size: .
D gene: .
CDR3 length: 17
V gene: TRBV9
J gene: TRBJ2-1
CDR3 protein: CASSAQALALSYNEQFF
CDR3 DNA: TGTGCCAGCAGCGCCCAGGCTCTAGCGCTCTCCTACAATGAGCAGTTCTTC

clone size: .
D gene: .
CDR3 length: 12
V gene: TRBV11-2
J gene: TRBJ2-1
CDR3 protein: CASSLGINEQFF
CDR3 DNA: TGTGCCAGCAGCTTAGGGATCAATGAGCAGTTCTTC

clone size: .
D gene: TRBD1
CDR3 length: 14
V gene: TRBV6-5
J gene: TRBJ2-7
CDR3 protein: CASSRTGINYEQYF
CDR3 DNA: TGTGCCAGCAGTCGGACAGGGATTAACTACGAGCAGTACTTC

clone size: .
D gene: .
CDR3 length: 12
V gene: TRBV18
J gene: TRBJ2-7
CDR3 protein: CASSHDTYEQYF
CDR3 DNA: TGTGCCAGCTCACACGATACCTACGAGCAGTACTTC

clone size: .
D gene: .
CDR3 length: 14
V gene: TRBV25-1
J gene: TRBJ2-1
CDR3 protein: CASHARGTPNEQFF
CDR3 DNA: TGTGCCAGCCATGCCAGAGGCACACCCAATGAGCAGTTCTTC

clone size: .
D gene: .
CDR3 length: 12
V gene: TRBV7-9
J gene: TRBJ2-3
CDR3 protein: CASSLFPDTQYF
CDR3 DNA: TGTGCCAGCAGCTTATTTCCAGATACGCAGTATTTT